Listed below are T cell receptor beta chains from one sample, sequenced in a study of shared clonotypes between healthy human individuals. Data came from immunoSEQ multiplex PCR; TCRdb stores just in-frame clones and leaves some out. The table shows about 2 million clones, with approximately 94% occurring only once. Specimen: naive CD8+ T cells sorted from blood. These receptors came from a man younger than 35 in good health. Both conserved end residues are part of each CDR3. D genes are given only for firm matches. Expanded clones are given a class, and other clones once, few, many or no size at all.

abundance	v_gene	d_gene	j_gene	CDR3aa	CDR3nt
.	TRBV5-1	.	TRBJ2-2	CASSSSTNTGELFF	TGCGCCAGCAGCTCCAGCACGAACACCGGGGAGCTGTTTTTT
once	TRBV13	.	TRBJ2-7	CASSGTGTTSYEQYF	TGTGCCAGCAGCGGAACCGGGACGACCTCCTACGAGCAGTACTTC
.	TRBV5-1	.	TRBJ2-1	CASSWGGDNEQFF	TGCGCCAGCAGCTGGGGAGGAGACAATGAGCAGTTCTTC
.	TRBV6-1	TRBD2	TRBJ2-1	CASRAGLSLEQFF	TGTGCCAGCAGAGCGGGACTCTCCTTGGAGCAGTTCTTC
.	TRBV4-3	TRBD2	TRBJ2-7	CASSQGGGFYEQYF	TGCGCCAGCAGCCAAGGCGGGGGTTTCTACGAGCAGTACTTC
.	TRBV6-4	.	TRBJ2-7	CASSGGHRTTYEQYF	TGTGCCAGCAGCGGGGGACATCGTACGACCTACGAGCAGTACTTC
.	TRBV7-8	TRBD2	TRBJ2-2	CARVGRAGRVSGELFF	TGTGCCAGGGTGGGACGAGCGGGGCGGGTATCCGGGGAGCTGTTTTTT
.	TRBV6-6	.	TRBJ1-4	CASTLGDEKLFF	TGTGCCAGCACCTTGGGGGATGAAAAACTGTTTTTT
.	TRBV6-5	TRBD1	TRBJ2-1	CASSQAGGYEQFF	TGTGCCAGCAGTCAGGCAGGGGGCTATGAGCAGTTCTTC
.	TRBV2	.	TRBJ1-1	CASSEQLTEAFF	TGTGCCAGCAGTGAACAGCTCACTGAAGCTTTCTTT